A single T cell receptor beta chain is shown here with its context. At least ten counts were recorded for this clonotype. It has no known antigen specificity. No much larger clone is present one base from it, and per-base qualities are unavailable. Libraries from unsorted PBMCs were made from 2 million PBMCs kept in RNAlater at -80 degrees C until RNA extraction. Multiple sclerosis patients were enrolled in a US clinical protocol under which disease progression was evaluated by magnetic resonance imaging. PBMCs were separated from peripheral blood using Ficoll-Hypaque density gradient centrifugation and then cryopreserved in liquid nitrogen. Reading from cysteine to phenylalanine, the CDR3 counts 15 amino acids. Only the CDR3 DNA is retained, 45 bases long and in frame from the first base. From V the trimming removes 1 base and from J it removes 10 bases, while the gene matches leave 8 bases of the junction unaccounted for. CDR1 and CDR2 are read off the germline V gene (reference sequence) as LGHDT and YNNKEL.

These data are taken from a study of neurological immune-mediated disorders (dated by TCRdb to about 2019). Regarding the research as a whole: Among the approximately 34 multiple sclerosis patients, relapsing-remitting MS was present in some 31 and secondary progressive MS was present in 3. The study compared peripheral blood TCR-beta repertoires of HTLV-I-associated myelopathy (HAM/TSP) patients, multiple sclerosis patients and healthy controls using UMI-based sequencing. Of the 68 subjects in the cohort, approximately 15 were HAM/TSP patients, approximately 35 were multiple sclerosis patients, and roughly 20 were healthy controls. Longitudinal samples, technical triplicates and paired sorted CD4+ and CD8+ T-cell subsets, alongside PBMC samples, were included among the roughly 100 TCR-beta libraries. The paper as a whole reports these results and caveats: TCR clonal expansion was greatest in HAM/TSP patients and smallest in MS patients, who ranked below even healthy controls. Expanded clones from different subjects shared no identical CDR3 amino acid sequences, which suggests that TCR-beta repertoires were private in all groups. Phylogenetic analysis grouped repertoires from 18 of 34 MS patients into a cluster of related CDR3 sequences, suggesting a possible repertoire-level signature. No association of the MS cluster with clinical or MRI features was observed, and the need for larger cohorts was stated by the authors.

cDNA was synthesized by template-switch 5'RACE using a primer with a 10-nucleotide random unique molecular identifier that tagged each TCR transcript. Every sequencing run covered 15-18 subjects and yielded more than 200 million TCR-beta sequences. The RNeasy kit was used to extract total RNA. The KAPA Real-time Library Amplification kit was used to amplify TCR-beta VDJ regions with primers targeting the TCR constant region and the 5'RACE anchor. A first PCR added sample indexes and Illumina adaptors, after which a second PCR increased the library yield. After Ampure bead purification, the TCR product of roughly 650 bp was size-selected on a 2% E-gel SizeSelection system. Before pooling, library quality was assessed on a Bioanalyzer, concentration was determined with Qubit, and library quantification was performed with the Kapa Library Quantification kit. An Illumina HiSeq 2500 was used to sequence the libraries paired-end at 2 x 150 bp. To increase sequence diversity, roughly 23-30% phiX was spiked into each library pool. On the study's bioinformatics: The UMI-based MiGEC pipeline processed quality-filtered reads and removed over 80% of raw TCR sequences during error correction. VDJ genes were aligned to IMGT germline references, and clonotypes were defined by unique CDR3 amino acid sequence plus V-J genes. VDJtools evaluated clonal expansion, Shannon diversity and CDR3 relatedness (CalcPairwiseDistances, ClusterSamples); CLCbio workbench built phylogenetic trees. A clone was classed as expanded if it had 8 or more unique UMIs, a cutoff based on coefficient-of-variation modelling across technical triplicates. TCRdb trimmed the raw reads at Q25, called clones with MiXCR and kept productive beta chains. Every entry covers one CDR3 protein and lists the most common genes and DNA from its rows. The V and J calls come from TCRdb's annotation, not from the publication. This sample has 90,000 to 150,000 distinct CDR3 sequences in its table, and about 3.4% of those were observed once. The ten largest clonotypes hold 1% to 1.5% of the sample.

This clonotype was obtained from a woman in her twenties or thirties with multiple sclerosis. The chain links TRBV3-1 with TRBJ1-4; a stretch of 8 junction bases matches TRBD1. The specimen was PBMCs. DNA sequence: TGTGCCAGCAGCCAAGCAACAGGGGGGGCCGGAAAACTGTTTTTT. It encodes CASSQATGGAGKLFF.